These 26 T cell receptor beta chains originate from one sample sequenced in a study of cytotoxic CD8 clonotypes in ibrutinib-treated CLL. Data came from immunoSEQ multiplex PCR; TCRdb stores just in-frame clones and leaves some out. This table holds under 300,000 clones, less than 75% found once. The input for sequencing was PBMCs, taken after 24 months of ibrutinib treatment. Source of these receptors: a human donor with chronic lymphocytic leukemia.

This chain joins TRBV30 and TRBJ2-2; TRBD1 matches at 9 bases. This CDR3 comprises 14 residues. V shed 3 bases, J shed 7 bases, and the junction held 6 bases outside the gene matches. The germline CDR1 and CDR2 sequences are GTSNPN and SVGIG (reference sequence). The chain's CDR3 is CAWRGGTGIGELFF. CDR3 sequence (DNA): TGTGCCTGGAGGGGCGGGACAGGGATCGGGGAGCTGTTTTTT.

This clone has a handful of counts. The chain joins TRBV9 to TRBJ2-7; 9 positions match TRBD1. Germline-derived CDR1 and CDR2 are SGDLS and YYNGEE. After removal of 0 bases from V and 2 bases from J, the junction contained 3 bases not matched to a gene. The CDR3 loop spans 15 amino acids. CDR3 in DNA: TGTGCCAGCAGCGTAGGGTGGACAGGGGCCTACGAGCAGTACTTC. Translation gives CASSVGWTGAYEQYF.

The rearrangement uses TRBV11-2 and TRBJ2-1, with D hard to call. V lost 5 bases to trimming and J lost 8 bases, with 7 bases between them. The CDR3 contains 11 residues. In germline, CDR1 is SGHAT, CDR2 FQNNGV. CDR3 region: CASSPLYEQFF. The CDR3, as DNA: TGTGCCAGCAGCCCCCTCTATGAGCAGTTCTTC.

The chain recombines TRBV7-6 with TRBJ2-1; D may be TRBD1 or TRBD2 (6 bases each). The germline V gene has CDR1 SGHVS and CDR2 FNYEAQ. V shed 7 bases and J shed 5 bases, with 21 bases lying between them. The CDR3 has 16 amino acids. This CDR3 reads CASTRGGTTSNNEQFF. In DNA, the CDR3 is TGTGCCAGCACCCGCGGAGGGACAACCTCAAACAATGAGCAGTTCTTC.

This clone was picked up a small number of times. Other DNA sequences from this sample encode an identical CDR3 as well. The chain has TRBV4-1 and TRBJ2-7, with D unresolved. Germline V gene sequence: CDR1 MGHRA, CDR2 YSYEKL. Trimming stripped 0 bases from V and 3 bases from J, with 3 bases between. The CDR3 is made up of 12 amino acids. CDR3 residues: CASSQEGYEQYF. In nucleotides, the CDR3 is TGCGCCAGCAGCCAAGAGGGCTACGAGCAGTACTTC.

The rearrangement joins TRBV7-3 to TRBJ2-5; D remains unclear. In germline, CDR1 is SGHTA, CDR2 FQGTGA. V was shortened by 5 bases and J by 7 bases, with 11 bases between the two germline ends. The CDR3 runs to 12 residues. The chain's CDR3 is CASSADRVTQYF. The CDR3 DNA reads TGTGCCAGCAGCGCCGACCGCGTGACCCAGTACTTC.

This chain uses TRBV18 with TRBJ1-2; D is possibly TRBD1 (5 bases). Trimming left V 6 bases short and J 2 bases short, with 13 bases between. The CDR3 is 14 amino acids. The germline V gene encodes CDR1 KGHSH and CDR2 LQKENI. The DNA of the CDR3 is TGTGCCAGCTCCCATCAGGGCAGAAACTATGGCTACACCTTC. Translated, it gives CASSHQGRNYGYTF.

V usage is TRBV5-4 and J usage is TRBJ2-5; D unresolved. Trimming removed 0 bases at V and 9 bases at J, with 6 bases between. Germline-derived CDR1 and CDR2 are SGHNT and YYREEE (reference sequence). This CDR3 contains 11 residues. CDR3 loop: CASSLGMAQYF. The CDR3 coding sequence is TGTGCCAGCAGCTTGGGGATGGCCCAGTACTTC.

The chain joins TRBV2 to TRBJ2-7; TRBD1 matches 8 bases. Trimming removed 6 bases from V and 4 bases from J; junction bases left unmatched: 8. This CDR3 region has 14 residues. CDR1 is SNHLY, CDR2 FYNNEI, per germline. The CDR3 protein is CASSAWDRPYEQYF. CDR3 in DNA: TGTGCCAGCAGCGCCTGGGACAGGCCTTACGAGCAGTACTTC. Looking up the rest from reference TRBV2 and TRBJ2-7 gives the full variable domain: EPEVTQTPSHQVTQMGQEVILRCVPISNHLYFYWYRQILGQKVEFLVSFYNNEISEKSEIFDDQFSVERPDGSNFTLKIRSTKLEDSAMYFCASSAWDRPYEQYFGPGTRLTVT.

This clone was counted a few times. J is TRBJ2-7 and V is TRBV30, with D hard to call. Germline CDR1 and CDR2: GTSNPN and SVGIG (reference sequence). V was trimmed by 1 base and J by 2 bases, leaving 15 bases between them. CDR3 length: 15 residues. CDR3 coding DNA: TGTGCCTGGAGTGGGGTCGGACGAATCGCCTACGAGCAGTACTTC. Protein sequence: CAWSGVGRIAYEQYF.

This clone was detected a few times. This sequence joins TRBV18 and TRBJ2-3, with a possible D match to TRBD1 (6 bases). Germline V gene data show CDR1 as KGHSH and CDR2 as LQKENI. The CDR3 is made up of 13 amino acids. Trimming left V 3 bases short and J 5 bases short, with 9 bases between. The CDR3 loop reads CASSPDRKDTQYF. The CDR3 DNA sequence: TGTGCCAGCTCACCCGACAGGAAAGATACGCAGTATTTT.

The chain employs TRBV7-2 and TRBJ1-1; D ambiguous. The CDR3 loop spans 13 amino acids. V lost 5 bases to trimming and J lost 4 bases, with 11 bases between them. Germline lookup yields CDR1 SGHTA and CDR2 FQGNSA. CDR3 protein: CASSDGGFTEAFF. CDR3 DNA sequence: TGTGCCAGCAGCGACGGAGGGTTCACTGAAGCTTTCTTT.

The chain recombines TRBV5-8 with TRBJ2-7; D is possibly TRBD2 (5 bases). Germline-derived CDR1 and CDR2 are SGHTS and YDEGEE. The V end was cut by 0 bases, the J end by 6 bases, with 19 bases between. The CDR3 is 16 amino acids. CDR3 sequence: CASSLADGYGISEQYF. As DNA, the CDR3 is TGTGCCAGCAGCTTGGCGGACGGGTACGGGATTAGCGAGCAGTACTTC.

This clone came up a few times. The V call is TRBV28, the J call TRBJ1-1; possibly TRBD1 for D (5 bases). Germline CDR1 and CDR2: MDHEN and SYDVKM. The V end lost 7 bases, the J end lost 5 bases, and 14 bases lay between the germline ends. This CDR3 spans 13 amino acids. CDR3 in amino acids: CASIPPPGTEAFF. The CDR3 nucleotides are TGTGCCAGCATTCCTCCCCCAGGGACTGAAGCTTTCTTT.

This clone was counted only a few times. The CDR3 region has the DNA TGTGCCACCCACAGGGGGACCACTGAAGCTTTCTTT. Translation gives CATHRGTTEAFF. This chain links TRBV6-1 with TRBJ1-1; TRBD1 agrees at 8 bases. V shed 10 bases, J shed 4 bases, and the junction held 5 bases outside the gene matches. CDR1 MNHNS and CDR2 SASEGT come from the germline V gene. This CDR3 has 12 residues.

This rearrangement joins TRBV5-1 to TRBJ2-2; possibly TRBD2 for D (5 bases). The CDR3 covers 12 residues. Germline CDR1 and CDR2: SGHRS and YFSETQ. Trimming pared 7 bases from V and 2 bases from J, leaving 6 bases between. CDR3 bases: TGCGCCAGCCGGGGTAACACCGGGGAGCTGTTTTTT. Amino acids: CASRGNTGELFF.

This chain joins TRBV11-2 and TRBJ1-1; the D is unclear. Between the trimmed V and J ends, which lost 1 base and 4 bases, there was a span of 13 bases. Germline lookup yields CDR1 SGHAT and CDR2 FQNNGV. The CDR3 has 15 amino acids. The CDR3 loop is CASSLGARVGTEAFF. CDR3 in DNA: TGTGCCAGCAGCTTAGGGGCGAGGGTAGGCACTGAAGCTTTCTTT.

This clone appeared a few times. The CDR3 protein is CASSPGASGANVLTF. The CDR3 DNA is TGTGCCAGCTCACCGGGGGCCTCTGGGGCCAACGTCCTGACTTTC. The chain has TRBV18 and TRBJ2-6; TRBD1 might be the D (6 bases). V gave up 3 bases and J gave up 0 bases, with 6 bases separating them. This CDR3 is built from 15 residues. Germline V gives CDR1 KGHSH, CDR2 LQKENI.

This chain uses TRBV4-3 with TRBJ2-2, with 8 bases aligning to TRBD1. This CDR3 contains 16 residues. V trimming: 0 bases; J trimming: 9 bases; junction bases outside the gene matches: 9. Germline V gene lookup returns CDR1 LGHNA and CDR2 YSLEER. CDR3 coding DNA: TGCGCCAGCAGCCAAGACCCCGGGACAGGAATCTGGGAGCTGTTTTTT. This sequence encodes CASSQDPGTGIWELFF.

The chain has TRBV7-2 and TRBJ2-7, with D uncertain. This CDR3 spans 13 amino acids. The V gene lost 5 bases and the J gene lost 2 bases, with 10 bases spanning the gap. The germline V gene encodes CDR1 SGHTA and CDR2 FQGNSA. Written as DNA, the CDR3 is TGTGCCAGCAGCAGGGAAGACGCCTACGAGCAGTACTTC. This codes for CASSREDAYEQYF.

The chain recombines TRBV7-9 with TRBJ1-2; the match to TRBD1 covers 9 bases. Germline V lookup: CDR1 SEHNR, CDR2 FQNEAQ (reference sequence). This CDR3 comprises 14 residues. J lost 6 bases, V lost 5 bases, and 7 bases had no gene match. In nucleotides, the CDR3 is TGTGCCAGCAGCCTACCAGACAGGGGGAATGGCTACACCTTC. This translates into CASSLPDRGNGYTF.

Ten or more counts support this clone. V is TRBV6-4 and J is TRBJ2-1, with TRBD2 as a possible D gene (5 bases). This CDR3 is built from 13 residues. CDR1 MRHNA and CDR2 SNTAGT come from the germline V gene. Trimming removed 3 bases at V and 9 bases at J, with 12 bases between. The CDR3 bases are TGTGCCAGCAGTGATCGGGGTTGGGGTGAGCAGTTCTTC. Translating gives CASSDRGWGEQFF.

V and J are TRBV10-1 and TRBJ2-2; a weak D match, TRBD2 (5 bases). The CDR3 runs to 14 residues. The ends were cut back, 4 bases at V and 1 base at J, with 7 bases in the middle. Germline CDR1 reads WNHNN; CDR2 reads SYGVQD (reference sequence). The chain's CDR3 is CASSVGVNTGELFF. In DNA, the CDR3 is TGCGCCAGCAGTGTCGGGGTGAACACCGGGGAGCTGTTTTTT.

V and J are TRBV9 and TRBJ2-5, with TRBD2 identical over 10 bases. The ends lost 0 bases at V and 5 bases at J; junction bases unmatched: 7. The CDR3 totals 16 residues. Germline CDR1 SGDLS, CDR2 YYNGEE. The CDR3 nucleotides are TGTGCCAGCAGCGTAGGAGCTAGCGGGAGTAGGGAGACCCAGTACTTC. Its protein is CASSVGASGSRETQYF.

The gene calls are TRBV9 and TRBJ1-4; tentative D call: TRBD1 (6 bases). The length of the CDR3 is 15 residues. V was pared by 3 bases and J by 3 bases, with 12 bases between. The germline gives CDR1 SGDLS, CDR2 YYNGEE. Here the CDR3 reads CASSAAGASNEKLFF. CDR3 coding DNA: TGTGCCAGCAGCGCGGCAGGGGCATCTAATGAAAAACTGTTTTTT.

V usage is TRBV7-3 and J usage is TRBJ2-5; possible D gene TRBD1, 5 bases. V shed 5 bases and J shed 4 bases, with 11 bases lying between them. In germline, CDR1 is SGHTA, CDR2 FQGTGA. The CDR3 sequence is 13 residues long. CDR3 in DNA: TGTGCCAGCAGCCCCAACCAGGGAGAGACCCAGTACTTC. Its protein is CASSPNQGETQYF.